Detailed here is one T cell receptor (beta chain). What antigen it recognizes has not been identified. No base qualities exist here, and no much larger clone lies one base off it. Receptors were amplified or captured by the immunoSEQ multiplex PCR assay. Per the authors' processing: To diagnose cytomegalovirus status from the catalog of TCR beta chain sequences, a statistical classification framework was built. In TCRdb, the immuneACCESS table is reduced to in-frame sequences with V and J assigned. These tables do not hold every clone; where another copy was compared, an unresolved V gene accounts for under half, and the others remain unexplained. V, J and clone size were drawn from that table, and D and trimming were deduced from the DNA. The sample table holds 250,000 to 300,000 clones, of which around 87% were seen once. Of the sample, around 0.34% is held by the ten largest clones. This sample was included in a study of cytomegalovirus exposure and HLA in healthy donors (dated by TCRdb to about 2017). Turning to the overall study: According to a later analysis, the roughly 130 validation repertoires were produced on the same platform as the approximately 610 repertoires of the first cohort. To predict cytomegalovirus infection status, the study combined high-throughput TCR immunosequencing, statistical association of individual TCRs with disease status, and machine learning. In addition to the first cohort of roughly 670 subjects, a separate validation cohort of approximately 110 different subjects was used. The study aimed to test whether signatures of past pathogen exposure could be identified by cataloging public T cell receptors.

The germline V gene gives CDR1 as SQVTM and CDR2 as ANQGSEA. From its cysteine to its phenylalanine, the CDR3 spans 12 amino acids. The sequence is cut down to CDR3 DNA, 36 bases in frame from base 1. The germline V end is reduced by 7 bases and the J end by 5 bases; junction bases left unmatched: 4. Donors formed part of the validation cohort, which comprised fewer than 150 subjects and was distinct from the first cohort of some 700 subjects. General findings and caveats noted by the study authors: Three of the identified cytomegalovirus-associated TCR beta chains were confirmed in vitro to be specific for cytomegalovirus antigens. A later analysis had no HLA typing for the validation cohort, so co-occurrence there was scored across all 130 or so repertoires. Most TCR sequences were seen in very few donors, while some public TCRs were found in many individuals. The study listed 164 TCR beta chains as associated with cytomegalovirus. The authors suggested that the approach could potentially be generalized to other disease states and immunological phenotypes. Subsequent analysis determined that TCRs grouped into clusters in the first cohort also showed a tendency toward co-occurrence across the roughly 110 validation repertoires, and approximately 94% of cluster scores exceeded 0. The classifier was reported to diagnose cytomegalovirus status with high specificity and sensitivity in both the original cohort and the validation cohort.

The TCR originated in a woman aged 18-29 years in good health and CMV-seronegative. Sequencing was carried out using PBMCs. In this chain, TRBV29-1 is recombined with TRBJ2-2, with 7 bases matching TRBD1. This receptor carries the CDR3 CSGWTGTGELFF. The nucleotides are TGCAGCGGATGGACAGGTACCGGGGAGCTGTTTTTT.